This TCR beta chain originates from a study of blood T cell repertoires in COVID-19. Looking at the study overall: T cells, B-cell-depleted T cells, or PBMCs supplied cDNA or gDNA.

The CDR3 covers 15 residues. The J segment lost 8 bases and the V segment lost 3 bases, leaving 7 bases of the junction unmatched. Germline CDR1 is MDHEN and CDR2 is SYDVKM. Clones were sequenced by immunoSEQ multiplex PCR, and TCRdb holds only the in-frame ones, with some missing. The sample records a few hundred thousand clones, 70% to 90% being singletons. This TCR derives from a man aged 50 to 59 with active or convalescent COVID-19. Sequencing was done on a sample of peripheral blood. The chain is built from TRBV28 and TRBJ2-1; 10 nucleotides align to TRBD1. Written as DNA, the CDR3 is TGTGCCAGCAGTTTCGGGACAGGGGCTATAGATGAGCAGTTCTTC. Translated: CASSFGTGAIDEQFF. Looking up the rest from reference TRBV28 and TRBJ2-1 gives the full variable domain: DVKVTQSSRYLVKRTGEKVFLECVQDMDHENMFWYRQDPGLGLRLIYFSYDVKMKEKGDIPEGYSVSREKKERFSLILESASTNQTSMYLCASSFGTGAIDEQFFGPGTRLTVL.